Below, one TCR beta chain is given with its context. Its antigen is still unknown. V was shortened by 3 bases and J by 7 bases, with 12 bases between the two germline ends. This CDR3 has 13 amino acids. The germline V gene has CDR1 MDHEN and CDR2 SYDVKM. The entry originates in a study of shared clonotypes between healthy human individuals. Study-wide context: The study used three CD4 naive, three CD4 memory, two CD8 naive and one CD8 memory plate per donor. Study results and limitations: Measured sharing among donors was expected to vary with sequencing depth. Sampling included only blood; tissue repertoires likely differ. Roughly 4.6% of naive CD4 clonotypes were common to a few donors.

TCRdb's copy holds only in-frame clones and misses some; the assay was immunoSEQ multiplex PCR. The table records roughly 1 million clones, about three quarters of them present only once. The receptor was isolated from a man between 18 and 29 years old in good health. This chain uses TRBV28 with TRBJ1-2, with D perhaps matching TRBD1 (5 bases). Sequenced sample: memory CD4+ T cells sorted from blood. Subset specified: CD45RA-negative fraction. The CDR3 region is CASSFRQGGGYTF. The CDR3 DNA follows: TGTGCCAGCAGTTTTCGGCAGGGCGGTGGCTACACCTTC.